The TCR beta chain described here comes from a study of CD8+CD57+ T cells in acquired aplastic anemia. Trimming left V 8 bases short and J 5 bases short, with 18 bases between. The CDR3 has 14 amino acids. As regards this clonotype: A much larger clone differs by one base, so this may be a read error.

The study profiled TCR beta VDJ and CDR3 using genomic DNA as template. TCRdb re-called the reads through MiXCR, storing one row per CDR3 protein. The table records some 190,000 distinct CDR3 sequences, 54% of them present only once. This clonotype originated in a human donor in good health, serving as a control. The chain couples TRBV12-3 or TRBV12-4 to TRBJ2-5; D is undetermined. The sample comprised sorted CD4+, CD8+, or CD8+CD57+ T cells (not recorded which) from PBMCs. The DNA for the CDR3 is TGTGCCAGCGGTCCCGGGCCGGTGGTGGAGACCCAGTACTTC. Protein product: CASGPGPVVETQYF.